Each of the 18 T cell receptor beta chains below was sequenced from the same sample in a study of T cell responses to AZD1222 COVID-19 vaccine. Sequencing was performed with immunoSEQ multiplex PCR; in TCRdb, only in-frame clones are kept and a portion is missing. The sample contains around 120,000 clones, just over 90% of which appear only once. The sample was peripheral blood, taken on day 0 of AZD1222 vaccination. These receptors were taken from an adult in good health.

The gene calls are TRBV5-1 and TRBJ1-2; possibly TRBD1 for D (5 bases). CDR3 length: 14 amino acids. The ends were cut back, 2 bases at V and 8 bases at J, with 16 bases in the middle. Germline CDR1 reads SGHRS; CDR2 reads YFSETQ. The CDR3 coding sequence is TGCGCCAGCAGCTTCATACCGGGGGATGGGGGCTACACCTTC. Translation: CASSFIPGDGGYTF.

This chain joins TRBV6-1 and TRBJ2-7, with 7 bases identical to TRBD1. The CDR3 loop spans 12 amino acids. CDR1 and CDR2 (germline): MNHNS, SASEGT. The J segment lost 5 bases and the V segment lost 2 bases, leaving 0 bases of the junction unmatched. CDR3 DNA sequence: TGTGCCAGCAGTGAACAGGGGGACGAGCAGTACTTC. Its protein is CASSEQGDEQYF.

This clone was recorded only once. This chain links TRBV7-2 with TRBJ1-1; D remains ambiguous. The CDR3 has 14 amino acids. Germline V gene lookup returns CDR1 SGHTA and CDR2 FQGNSA. The V end was cut by 5 bases, the J end by 3 bases, with 13 bases between. CDR3 coding DNA: TGTGCCAGCAGCCCGGCCGGGAGGGACACTGAAGCTTTCTTT. As protein: CASSPAGRDTEAFF.

The chain has TRBV3-1 (or the pseudogene TRBV3-2) and TRBJ2-1; 13 bases line up with TRBD2. The germline V gene has CDR1 LGHDT and CDR2 YNNKEL (reference sequence). CDR3 length equals 18 residues. V trimming: 0 bases; J trimming: 7 bases; junction bases outside the gene matches: 9. This CDR3 reads CASSQDRTSGRAKNEQFF. The CDR3 DNA is TGTGCCAGCAGCCAAGATCGTACTAGCGGGAGGGCTAAGAATGAGCAGTTCTTC.

The genes are TRBV5-1 and TRBJ2-7; no clear D gene. CDR3 length: 13 residues. The germline V gene encodes CDR1 SGHRS and CDR2 YFSETQ. V was shortened by 3 bases and J by 2 bases, with 9 bases between the two germline ends. CDR3 sequence reads: CASSSSGAYEQYF. The CDR3 DNA reads TGCGCCAGCAGCTCATCAGGAGCCTACGAGCAGTACTTC.

V is TRBV3-1 (or the pseudogene TRBV3-2) and J is TRBJ2-7; D gene unclear. The CDR3 loop spans 14 amino acids. CDR1 and CDR2 from the germline V gene are LGHDT and YNNKEL (reference sequence). With 3 bases removed from V and 2 bases from J, the gap between germline ends came to 11 bases. The CDR3 bases are TGTGCCAGCAGCCAGACCTTCCGTGCCTACGAGCAGTACTTC. It specifies CASSQTFRAYEQYF.

The chain is built from TRBV19 and TRBJ1-4; 9 nucleotides match TRBD1. The germline gives CDR1 LNHDA, CDR2 SQIVND (reference sequence). This CDR3 spans 14 amino acids. V shed 9 bases, J shed 7 bases, and the junction held 9 bases outside the gene matches. The CDR3 DNA sequence: TGTGCCAGCCTCCAGACAGGGGGTTTTGAAAAACTGTTTTTT. It codes for CASLQTGGFEKLFF.

The CDR3 here is CASSLPTWAGQPQHF. The CDR3 region has the DNA TGTGCCAGCAGTTTACCAACCTGGGCCGGTCAGCCCCAGCATTTT. This rearrangement joins TRBV28 to TRBJ1-5; the D is unclear. CDR1 is MDHEN and CDR2 is SYDVKM in the germline V gene. The ends were cut back, 2 bases at V and 6 bases at J, with 14 bases in the middle. The CDR3 length is 15 residues.

The V call is TRBV19, the J call TRBJ1-4; no firm D call. Trimming removed 4 bases at V and 4 bases at J, with 13 bases between. This CDR3 region has 15 residues. CDR1 and CDR2 from the germline V gene are LNHDA and SQIVND (reference sequence). The CDR3 region is CASSSARAINEKLFF. The DNA of the CDR3 is TGTGCCAGTAGTAGCGCGAGGGCGATTAATGAAAAACTGTTTTTT.

The V and J genes are TRBV5-1 and TRBJ2-1; tentatively, D is TRBD2 (6 bases). The V end lost 2 bases, the J end lost 8 bases, and 20 bases lay between the germline ends. Germline lookup yields CDR1 SGHRS and CDR2 YFSETQ. The CDR3 runs to 16 residues. In DNA, the CDR3 is TGCGCCAGCAGCTTAAGTCCAGGCGGGGAAAGTTATGAGCAGTTCTTC. This translates into CASSLSPGGESYEQFF.

V usage is TRBV28 and J usage is TRBJ2-7, with 8 bases matching TRBD1. Germline trimming cut 3 bases from V and 2 bases from J; bases unmatched to any gene: 9. This CDR3 comprises 16 residues. Germline V CDR1 and CDR2: MDHEN, SYDVKM. As DNA, the CDR3 is TGTGCCAGCAGTTTCCCCGGGACAGGCGGTCCCTACGAGCAGTACTTC. Residues: CASSFPGTGGPYEQYF.

The chain uses TRBV10-3 and TRBJ1-5, with no clear D. CDR3 length equals 13 residues. Germline V CDR1 and CDR2: ENHRY, SYGVKD. With 3 bases removed from V and 6 bases from J, the gap between germline ends came to 9 bases. CDR3 in DNA: TGTGCCATCAGTGATAGGGAAGGTCAGCCCCAGCATTTT. Amino acids: CAISDREGQPQHF.

This chain joins TRBV2 and TRBJ1-6; TRBD1 matches at 10 bases. V trimming: 7 bases; J trimming: 9 bases; junction bases outside the gene matches: 6. The germline CDR1 and CDR2 sequences are SNHLY and FYNNEI. This CDR3 has 14 residues. The CDR3 reads CASTRTGGTSPLHF. For the CDR3, the DNA is TGTGCCAGCACTCGGACAGGGGGGACTTCACCCCTCCACTTT.

J is TRBJ2-5 and V is TRBV5-5, with D hard to call. The V and J ends lost 4 bases and 5 bases respectively, with 9 bases between them. CDR3 length equals 12 residues. Germline-derived CDR1 and CDR2 are SGHKS and YYEKEE (reference sequence). The CDR3 protein is CASSQALETQYF. Written as DNA, the CDR3 is TGTGCCAGCAGCCAAGCACTCGAGACCCAGTACTTC.

The chain uses TRBV7-6 and TRBJ2-5; 10 bases are shared with TRBD1. The trim removed 5 bases at V and 7 bases at J, leaving 10 bases unmatched. This CDR3 region has 15 residues. The germline CDR1 and CDR2 sequences are SGHVS and FNYEAQ. The CDR3 coding sequence is TGTGCCAGCAGCCGCGGACAGGGGGGTGTAGGGACCCAGTACTTC. Residues: CASSRGQGGVGTQYF.

The chain is built from TRBV7-2 and TRBJ2-1, with a possible D match to TRBD1 (6 bases). Germline V gene data show CDR1 as SGHTA and CDR2 as FQGNSA. The CDR3 has 14 amino acids. The V and J ends lost 5 bases and 9 bases respectively, with 17 bases between them. CDR3 bases: TGTGCCAGCAGCCCCAACCCAGGGGCAAGTGAGCAGTTCTTC. Protein product: CASSPNPGASEQFF.

This clone was seen only a few times. The genes are TRBV6-2 or TRBV6-3 and TRBJ2-7; D remains unclear. The CDR3 is 15 residues long. Trimming stripped 0 bases from V and 0 bases from J, with 9 bases between. Germline CDR1 MNHEY, CDR2 SVGEGT. In DNA, the CDR3 is TGTGCCAGCAGTTACTCGAGTGGATACTCCTACGAGCAGTACTTC. Residues: CASSYSSGYSYEQYF.

The CDR3 DNA reads TGTGCCACCATACAGACAGGGGGCGTCCAGCCCCAGCATTTT. Protein sequence: CATIQTGGVQPQHF. The chain links TRBV6-5 to TRBJ1-5; TRBD1 aligns across 10 bases. With V trimmed by 10 bases and J by 7 bases, 10 bases remained unmatched. The CDR3 consists of 14 residues. Germline CDR1 and CDR2: MNHEY and SVGAGI.